The text below deals with one T cell receptor (beta chain). Its target is not known. TCRdb's copy holds only in-frame clones and misses some; the assay was immunoSEQ multiplex PCR. The table includes about 1.1 million clones, around 77% detected once. The sample comes from a study of shared clonotypes between healthy human individuals. Study conclusions and caveats: Compared with clonotypes that all four donors shared, non-shared clonotypes had lower generation probabilities. Naive subsets tended to show greater estimated richness than memory subsets.

The donors, all of them Caucasian adults, lived in Nashville, Tennessee. Splitting of CD4+ cells produced CD45RA+ naive and CD45RA-negative memory subsets. Specimen: memory CD4+ T cells from PBMCs. Subset given: CD45RA-negative fraction. The sequence came from a young man in good health. Some clones in this sample may be carry-over from other donors' samples.

The CDR3 reads CATSRGRTGDDSNQPQHF. In DNA, the CDR3 is TGTGCCACCAGCAGAGGGAGGACAGGGGACGATAGCAATCAGCCCCAGCATTTT. The genes are TRBV15 and TRBJ1-5; TRBD1 aligns across 9 bases. CDR3 length equals 18 residues. V lost 1 base and J lost 0; bases outside the gene matches: 7. CDR1 is LNHNV, CDR2 YYDKDF, per germline (reference sequence). Based on the CDR3 plus reference TRBV15 and TRBJ1-5, the full variable domain is DAMVIQNPRYQVTQFGKPVTLSCSQTLNHNVMYWYQQKSSQAPKLLFHYYDKDFNNEADTPDNFQSRRPNTSFCFLDIRSPGLGDTAMYLCATSRGRTGDDSNQPQHFGDGTRLSIL.